A selection of T cell receptor beta chains follows, all from one sample in a study of blood T cells in healthy people across ages. TCRdb re-analysed the 5' RACE reads in MiXCR, keeping a single row per CDR3 protein. The profile shows 800,000 to 950,000 distinct CDR3 sequences, 48% of them singletons. The sample consisted of blood. The receptors were sampled from a man younger than 40 in good health. Each CDR3 is given with its conserved first and last residue. D genes are given only for firm matches. Only some rows state a clone size, as once, few, many or a class for expanded clones.

j_call | d_call | v_call | clone_size | cdr3_nt | cdr3_aa
TRBJ2-5 | - | TRBV7-7 | - | TGTGCTAGCAGCTTATACCGGACGGAGACCCAGTACTTC | CASSLYRTETQYF
TRBJ2-3 | - | TRBV6-6 | few | TGTGCCAGCAGTTACTCACAGAACACAGATACGCAGTATTTT | CASSYSQNTDTQYF
TRBJ2-3 | - | TRBV20-1 | once | TGTAGTGCTAGAGGCTACAGCACAGATACGCAGTATTTT | CSARGYSTDTQYF
TRBJ1-6 | - | TRBV4-1 | few | TGCGCCAGCAGCCCGCCCGGCGGGTATAATTCACCCCTCCACTTT | CASSPPGGYNSPLHF
TRBJ2-5 | - | TRBV6-1 | few | TGTGCCAGCAGTGAAGAGTGGCGGGGGCATCAAGAGACCCAGTACTTC | CASSEEWRGHQETQYF
TRBJ2-1 | - | TRBV7-2 | - | TGTGCCAGCAGCTCTACGGACGGCAATGAGCAGTTCTTC | CASSSTDGNEQFF
TRBJ2-7 | - | TRBV7-6 | few | TGTGCCAGCAGCCCCGAGGAGATCTACGAGCAGTACTTC | CASSPEEIYEQYF
TRBJ1-5 | TRBD1 | TRBV9 | few | TGTGCCAGCAGTGCCGGGACAGTTAGCAATCAGCCCCAGCATTTT | CASSAGTVSNQPQHF
TRBJ1-4 | - | TRBV7-2 | - | TGTGCCAGCAGCCCACAGGGTCCGGCTAATGAAAAACTGTTTTTT | CASSPQGPANEKLFF
TRBJ2-6 | TRBD1 | TRBV4-2 | - | TGTGCCAGCAGCCAAAGGGGGACAGTCCCTGGGGCCAACGTCCTGACTTTC | CASSQRGTVPGANVLTF
TRBJ2-2 | TRBD2 | TRBV6-1 | - | TGTGCCAGCATGAATCTAGCGGGGGGGAACACCGGGGAGCTGTTTTTT | CASMNLAGGNTGELFF
TRBJ2-5 | TRBD2 | TRBV27 | - | TGTGCCAGCAGCCGGACTACTAGCGGGGGAACACAAGAGACCCAGTACTTC | CASSRTTSGGTQETQYF
TRBJ2-5 | - | TRBV7-2 | many | TGTGCTAGCAGCTCGGGGGGCCGAGAGACCCAGTACTTC | CASSSGGRETQYF
TRBJ2-5 | - | TRBV9 | - | TGTGCCAGCAGCGTAAATGGGGGAATGGACCAAGAGACCCAGTACTTC | CASSVNGGMDQETQYF
TRBJ2-7 | - | TRBV4-3 | - | TGCGCCAGCAGCCAAGATAGGTGGAACAGCTACGAGCAGTACTTC | CASSQDRWNSYEQYF
TRBJ2-7 | TRBD2 | TRBV4-1 | few | TGCGCCAGCAGCCAAGATGGATCGGCTAGCGGGAACTACGAGCAGTACTTC | CASSQDGSASGNYEQYF
TRBJ2-5 | TRBD1 | TRBV29-1 | once | TGCAGCGTTGACGGGGACAGCTACCAAAAGACCCAGTACTTC | CSVDGDSYQKTQYF
TRBJ2-5 | - | TRBV4-1 | - | TGCGCCAGCAGCCAAGTTGAGACAGGAGCTGAGGCCCAGTACTTC | CASSQVETGAEAQYF
TRBJ1-6 | - | TRBV7-9 | - | TGTGCCAGCAGCGGGGAGGGCATCCCTAATTCACCCCTCCACTTT | CASSGEGIPNSPLHF
TRBJ1-1 | - | TRBV5-1 | many | TGCGCCAGCAGCTTGGAGGGTCGGGGCACTGAAGCTTTCTTT | CASSLEGRGTEAFF
TRBJ2-7 | TRBD2 | TRBV7-2 | few | TGTGCCAGCAGCTTAGCGGCGGGAGTGTACGAGCAGTACTTC | CASSLAAGVYEQYF
TRBJ2-3 | - | TRBV30 | once | TGTGCCTGGAGTTCAGGCTTTAGCACAGATACGCAGTATTTT | CAWSSGFSTDTQYF
TRBJ2-2 | TRBD2 | TRBV3-1 | few | TGTGCCAGCAGCCAAGTAACGGGAGGAAACACCGGGGAGCTGTTTTTT | CASSQVTGGNTGELFF
TRBJ2-1 | - | TRBV20-1 | few | TGCAGTGCTAGAGATCATGGGGATGCCTACAATGAGCAGTTCTTC | CSARDHGDAYNEQFF
TRBJ2-7 | TRBD1 | TRBV5-1 | many | TGCGCCAGCGGACTTGGGACAGGAGTCTCCTACGAGCAGTACTTC | CASGLGTGVSYEQYF
TRBJ2-3 | TRBD2 | TRBV5-1 | - | TGCGCCAGCAGCCTGATTACCGGGACTAGCGACACAGATACGCAGTATTTT | CASSLITGTSDTDTQYF
TRBJ1-2 | - | TRBV7-9 | once | TGTGCCAGCAGCTCCCGGTTGGGTGACACCTTC | CASSSRLGDTF
TRBJ1-5 | - | TRBV29-1 | - | TGCAGCGTGGGGACGGCGTCGGGACCCCAGCATTTT | CSVGTASGPQHF
TRBJ2-1 | - | TRBV6-5 | - | TGTGCCAGCAGTTACTCGCCCAGGTTGAACAATGAGCAGTTCTTC | CASSYSPRLNNEQFF
TRBJ2-3 | - | TRBV5-5 | - | TGTGCCTGCAGCCACTCCGGGTACACAGATACGCAGTATTTT | CACSHSGYTDTQYF
TRBJ1-2 | - | TRBV7-9 | - | TGTGCCAGCAGCACCGCTACCCTCTCAGGGTACGGCTATGGCTACACCTTC | CASSTATLSGYGYGYTF
TRBJ2-3 | TRBD1 | TRBV7-9 | once | TGTGCCAGCAGCTACGGACAGGGGGACACAGATACGCAGTATTTT | CASSYGQGDTDTQYF
TRBJ2-1 | - | TRBV7-2 | - | TGTGCCAGCAGCTTAGTGGAGGATTCCTACAATGAGCAGTTCTTC | CASSLVEDSYNEQFF
TRBJ2-3 | - | TRBV27 | many | TGTGCCAGCAGTATGACAGGATATAGCACAGATACGCAGTATTTT | CASSMTGYSTDTQYF
TRBJ2-7 | TRBD2 | TRBV7-9 | - | TGTGCCAGCAGCCAAAAGGTCGGTAGCGGGGGAGTCTACGAGCAGTACTTC | CASSQKVGSGGVYEQYF
TRBJ1-6 | - | TRBV3-1 | - | TGTGCCAGCAGCCGGGCCCCGGACTCTAATTCACCCCTCCACTTT | CASSRAPDSNSPLHF
TRBJ2-5 | - | TRBV6-5 | - | TGTGCCAGCAGTAGCTTGAGTGGAGGGGGTCAAGAGACCCAGTACTTC | CASSSLSGGGQETQYF
TRBJ1-5 | TRBD1 | TRBV18 | few | TGTGCCAGCTCCTTCGGGACAGGGGATAGCAATCAGCCCCAGCATTTT | CASSFGTGDSNQPQHF
TRBJ2-1 | - | TRBV29-1 | - | TGCAGCGTTGAAGTGGGTCCTCCATATGGCGATGAGCAGTTCTTC | CSVEVGPPYGDEQFF
TRBJ2-2 | - | TRBV6-2/TRBV6-3 | once | TGTGCCAGCAGTCACGAAGAGACTAACACCGGGGAGCTGTTTTTT | CASSHEETNTGELFF
TRBJ1-4 | - | TRBV7-2 | - | TGTGCCAGCAGCTTAGACCTAGCAACTAATGAAAAACTGTTTTTT | CASSLDLATNEKLFF
TRBJ1-1 | - | TRBV6-1 | - | TGTGCCAGCAGTGAAAGGTTCGGTGAAGCTTTCTTT | CASSERFGEAFF
TRBJ2-1 | - | TRBV15 | few | TGTGCCACCAGCAAACAGGGACGATACAATGAGCAGTTCTTC | CATSKQGRYNEQFF
TRBJ2-1 | TRBD2 | TRBV9 | few | TGTGCCAGCAGCGCTAGCGGGCTCTCCTACAATGAGCAGTTCTTC | CASSASGLSYNEQFF
TRBJ2-3 | - | TRBV20-1 | once | TGCAGTGCTAGAGAGCATGAGTGGACAGATACGCAGTATTTT | CSAREHEWTDTQYF
TRBJ2-3 | - | TRBV7-3 | few | TGTGCCAGCAGCTTCAAACCCGAGGATACGCAGTATTTT | CASSFKPEDTQYF
TRBJ1-2 | - | TRBV28 | few | TGTGCCAGCAGTTTAGGGCAGGGGTTGAGTGGCTACACCTTC | CASSLGQGLSGYTF
TRBJ2-7 | - | TRBV11-2 | once | TGTGCCAGCAGCTCCCGGTTCACTAGGGGCTCCTACGAGCAGTACTTC | CASSSRFTRGSYEQYF
TRBJ2-5 | - | TRBV20-1 | few | TGCAGTGCTAGAGATGGACGAGTCCAAGAGACCCAGTACTTC | CSARDGRVQETQYF
TRBJ2-7 | - | TRBV20-1 | - | TGCAGTGCTGGTAAAAGGGACCGTCCCTACGAGCAGTACTTC | CSAGKRDRPYEQYF